This T cell receptor beta chain emerged from a study of PD-1 blockade in classical Hodgkin lymphoma. CDR1 SGHNT and CDR2 YENEEA come from the germline V gene. The CDR3 has 16 residues. V shed 2 bases and J 3 bases; nucleotides not matched to a gene: 5. Generated by immunoSEQ multiplex PCR, the TCRdb table keeps only in-frame clones and is missing some. Of 25,000 to 30,000 clones listed, around 90% are singletons. Every single patient, without exception, relapsed after autologous stem cell transplantation, and brentuximab vedotin exposure varied. Applied to thawed PBMCs, magnetic negative selection was the method used to isolate CD8+ T cells.

The chain links TRBV11-3 to TRBJ2-3, with TRBD2 identical over 10 bases. The sample in question was CD8+ T cells from blood, obtained at baseline. The source of this sequence is a human donor with classical Hodgkin lymphoma. CDR3 nucleotides: TGTGCCAGCAGCTTAAGCGGGAGGGCCCCGACAGATACGCAGTATTTT. Its translation: CASSLSGRAPTDTQYF.